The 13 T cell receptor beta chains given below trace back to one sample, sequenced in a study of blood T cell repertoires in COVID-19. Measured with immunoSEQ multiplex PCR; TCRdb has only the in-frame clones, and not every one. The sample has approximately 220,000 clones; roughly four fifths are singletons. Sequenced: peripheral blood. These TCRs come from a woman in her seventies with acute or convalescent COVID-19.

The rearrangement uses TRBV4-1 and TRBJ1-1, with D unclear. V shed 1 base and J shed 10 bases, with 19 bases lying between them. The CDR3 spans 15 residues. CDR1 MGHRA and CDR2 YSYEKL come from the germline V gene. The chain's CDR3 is CASSQAQRRAAGAFF. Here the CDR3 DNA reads TGCGCCAGCAGCCAAGCCCAGAGGAGGGCAGCAGGAGCTTTCTTT.

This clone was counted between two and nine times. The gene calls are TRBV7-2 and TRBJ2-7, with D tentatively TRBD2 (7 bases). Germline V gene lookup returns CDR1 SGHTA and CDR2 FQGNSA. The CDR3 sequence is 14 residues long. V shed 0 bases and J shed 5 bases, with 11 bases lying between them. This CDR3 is CASSLAGGPDEQYF. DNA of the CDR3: TGTGCCAGCAGCTTAGCGGGGGGGCCAGACGAGCAGTACTTC.

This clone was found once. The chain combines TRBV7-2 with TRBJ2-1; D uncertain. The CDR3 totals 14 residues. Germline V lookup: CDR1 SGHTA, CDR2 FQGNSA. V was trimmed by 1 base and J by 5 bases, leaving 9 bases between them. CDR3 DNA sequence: TGTGCCAGCAGCTTAGGCGAACAGAACAATGAGCAGTTCTTC. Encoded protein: CASSLGEQNNEQFF.

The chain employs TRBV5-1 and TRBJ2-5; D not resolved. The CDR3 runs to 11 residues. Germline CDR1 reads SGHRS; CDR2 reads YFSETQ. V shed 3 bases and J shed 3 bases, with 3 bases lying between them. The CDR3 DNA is TGCGCCAGCAGCTCTAAAGAGACCCAGTACTTC. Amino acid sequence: CASSSKETQYF.

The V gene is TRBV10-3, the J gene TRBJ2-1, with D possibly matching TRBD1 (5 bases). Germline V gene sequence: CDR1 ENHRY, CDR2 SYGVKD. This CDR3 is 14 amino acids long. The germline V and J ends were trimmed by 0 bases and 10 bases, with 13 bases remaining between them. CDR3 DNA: TGTGCCATCAGTGAGTCGGGTCAGGGTACCGAGCAGTTCTTC. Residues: CAISESGQGTEQFF.

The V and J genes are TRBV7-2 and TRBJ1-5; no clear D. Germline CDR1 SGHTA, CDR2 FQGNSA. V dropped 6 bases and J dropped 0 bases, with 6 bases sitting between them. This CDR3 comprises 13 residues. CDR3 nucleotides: TGTGCCAGCAGTACGGTTAGCAATCAGCCCCAGCATTTT. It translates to CASSTVSNQPQHF.

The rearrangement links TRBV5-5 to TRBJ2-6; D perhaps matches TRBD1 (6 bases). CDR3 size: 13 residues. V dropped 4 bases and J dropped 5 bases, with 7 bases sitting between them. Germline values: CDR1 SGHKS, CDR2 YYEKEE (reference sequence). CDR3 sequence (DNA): TGTGCCAGCAGCCGGGACAGGGCCAACGTCCTGACTTTC. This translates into CASSRDRANVLTF.

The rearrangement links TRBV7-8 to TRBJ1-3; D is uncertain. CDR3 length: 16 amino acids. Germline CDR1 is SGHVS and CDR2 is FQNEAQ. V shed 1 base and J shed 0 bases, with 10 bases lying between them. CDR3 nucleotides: TGTGCCAGCAGCTTAGGGTTCGCAGGCTCTGGAAACACCATATATTTT. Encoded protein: CASSLGFAGSGNTIYF.

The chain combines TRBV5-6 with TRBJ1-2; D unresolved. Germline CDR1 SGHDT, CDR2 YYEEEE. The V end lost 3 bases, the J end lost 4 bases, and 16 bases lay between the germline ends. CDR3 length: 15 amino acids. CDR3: CASSSGGVAIYGYTF. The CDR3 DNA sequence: TGTGCCAGCAGCTCGGGCGGGGTAGCGATCTATGGCTACACCTTC.

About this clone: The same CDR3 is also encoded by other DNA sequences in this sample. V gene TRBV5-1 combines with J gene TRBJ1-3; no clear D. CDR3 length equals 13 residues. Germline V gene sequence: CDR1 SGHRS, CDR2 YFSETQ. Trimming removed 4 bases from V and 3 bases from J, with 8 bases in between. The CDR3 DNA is TGCGCCAGCAGCCTGGACGGTGGAAACACCATATATTTT. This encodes CASSLDGGNTIYF.

In DNA form, the CDR3 reads TGCGCCAGCAGCTTGGCCGGGGGAAACACCGGGGAGCTGTTTTTT. This codes for CASSLAGGNTGELFF. This chain connects TRBV5-1 to TRBJ2-2; perhaps TRBD2 as D (6 bases). V lost 0 bases and J lost 2, with 8 bases in between. Per germline, CDR1 SGHRS and CDR2 YFSETQ. The CDR3 runs to 15 residues.

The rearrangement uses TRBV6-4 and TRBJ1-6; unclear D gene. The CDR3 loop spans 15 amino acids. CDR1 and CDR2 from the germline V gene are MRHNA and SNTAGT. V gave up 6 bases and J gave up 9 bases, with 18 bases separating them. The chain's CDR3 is CASSPGASPGSPLHF. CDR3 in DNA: TGTGCCAGCAGCCCTGGTGCTTCACCGGGTTCACCCCTCCACTTT.

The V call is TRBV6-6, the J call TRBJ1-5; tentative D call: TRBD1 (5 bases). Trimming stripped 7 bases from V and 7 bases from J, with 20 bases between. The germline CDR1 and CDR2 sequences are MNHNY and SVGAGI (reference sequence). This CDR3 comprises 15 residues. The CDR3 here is CASTPGWGVGQPQHF. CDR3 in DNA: TGTGCCAGCACCCCTGGGTGGGGGGTCGGACAGCCCCAGCATTTT.